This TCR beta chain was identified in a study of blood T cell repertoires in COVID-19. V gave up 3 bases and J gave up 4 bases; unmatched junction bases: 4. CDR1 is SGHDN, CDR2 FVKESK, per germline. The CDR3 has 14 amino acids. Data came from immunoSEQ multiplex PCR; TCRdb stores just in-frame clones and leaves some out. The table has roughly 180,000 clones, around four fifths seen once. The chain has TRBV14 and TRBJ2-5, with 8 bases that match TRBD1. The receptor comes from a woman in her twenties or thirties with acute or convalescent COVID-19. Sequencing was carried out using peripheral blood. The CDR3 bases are TGTGCCAGCAGCCAGAACAGGGGGAGAGAGACCCAGTACTTC. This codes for CASSQNRGRETQYF.